This TCR beta chain stems from a study of cytomegalovirus exposure and HLA in healthy donors. The PCR made use of 60 Vbeta and 13 Jbeta primers. Assay: immunoSEQ multiplex PCR; the TCRdb copy retains only in-frame clones and omits some. The sample contains some 140,000 clones, roughly three quarters of which appear only once. Germline V lookup: CDR1 MNHEY, CDR2 SVGAGI. V was clipped by 2 bases and J by 6 bases, with 13 bases between them. The CDR3 runs 14 residues. Healthy donors of bone marrow made up the group. Worth noting for this clone: The antigen is unknown.

Notes on the study in general: Several V segments, TRBV6-2 and TRBV6-3 among them, could not be told apart and were dropped. Among CMV-associated TCR beta chains, most appeared HLA-restricted in a later analysis. A later analysis appeared to link common viral pathogens to several of the most significant clusters.

The chain carries TRBV6-5 and TRBJ1-1; the D gene is possibly TRBD1 (5 bases). The sequence derives from a man aged 18 to 29 in good health and CMV-seronegative. Sequenced sample: PBMCs. Here the CDR3 DNA reads TGTGCCAGCAGTTACACCCCCGGGGGTGCTGAAGCTTTCTTT. Translating gives CASSYTPGGAEAFF.